Shown below are 2 T cell receptor beta chains from a single sample sequenced in a study of blood T cell repertoires in COVID-19. Sequencing used immunoSEQ multiplex PCR; TCRdb keeps in-frame clones, though not all of them. This sample carries 160,000 or so clones, around 80% of them seen once, and the ten largest clones take over 7.5%. The sample comprised peripheral blood. Source of these receptors: an older woman with acute or convalescent COVID-19.

The J gene is TRBJ2-1, the V gene TRBV19; 9 bases line up with TRBD1. The CDR3 contains 14 residues. Per germline, CDR1 LNHDA and CDR2 SQIVND (reference sequence). Trimming cost V 7 bases and J 7 bases; bases outside gene matches: 8. The CDR3 sequence: CASNRGRLWNEQFF. CDR3 nucleotides: TGTGCCAGTAACAGGGGGCGCTTATGGAATGAGCAGTTCTTC.

The rearrangement links TRBV13 to TRBJ2-1, with D tentatively TRBD2 (5 bases). Trimming took 5 bases from V and 15 from J, leaving 23 bases between them. Looked up from germline, CDR1 is PRHDT and CDR2 is FYEKMQ (reference sequence). CDR3 size: 14 residues. CDR3 sequence (DNA): TGTGCCAGCAGCCCCCTCACGGACTTTAATTGCCCGTTCTTC. As protein: CASSPLTDFNCPFF.